The 8 T cell receptor beta chains below were found in one sample sequenced in a study of OX40 agonist ivuxolimab in advanced cancers. Profiled with immunoSEQ multiplex PCR; TCRdb holds only in-frame clones, not every one. The table shows 70,000 to 100,000 clones, with over 75% occurring only once. Specimen: CD4+ or CD8+ T cells sorted from blood, collected in a trial of the OX40 agonist ivuxolimab. The receptors come from an adult with an advanced solid tumor such as melanoma, head and neck, liver or kidney cancer.

The gene calls are TRBV13 and TRBJ1-4, with 7 bases fitting TRBD1. The junction had 9 bases not matched to a gene; V was cut back by 4 bases and J by 7 bases. Germline V gene data show CDR1 as PRHDT and CDR2 as FYEKMQ (reference sequence). The CDR3 runs to 15 residues. The CDR3 reads CASSSGTAAGEKLFF. In DNA, the CDR3 is TGTGCCAGCAGCTCGGGGACAGCCGCGGGTGAAAAACTGTTTTTT.

The V and J genes are TRBV19 and TRBJ2-2, with a weak D call TRBD1 (6 bases). V was shortened by 4 bases and J by 2 bases, with 20 bases between the two germline ends. Looked up from germline, CDR1 is LNHDA and CDR2 is SQIVND (reference sequence). The CDR3 runs to 18 residues. This CDR3 is CASSTLTGWGQNTGELFF. CDR3 bases: TGTGCCAGTAGTACCCTCACCGGTTGGGGGCAAAACACCGGGGAGCTGTTTTTT.

The chain carries TRBV2 and TRBJ1-2; D is possibly TRBD1 (5 bases). CDR1 SNHLY and CDR2 FYNNEI come from the germline V gene. This CDR3 has 12 amino acids. V was clipped by 2 bases and J by 8 bases, with 9 bases between them. CDR3 sequence (DNA): TGTGCCAGCAGTGAACAGGGTGACGGCTACACCTTC. It encodes CASSEQGDGYTF.

Here the CDR3 reads CASSQVGGRRGYGYTF. The CDR3 DNA sequence: TGCGCCAGCAGCCAAGTTGGTGGGCGAAGGGGCTATGGCTACACCTTC. This rearrangement joins TRBV4-1 to TRBJ1-2; tentatively, D is TRBD1 (5 bases). The CDR3 runs to 16 residues. CDR1 is MGHRA, CDR2 YSYEKL, per germline. V was shortened by 1 base and J by 4 bases, with 16 bases between the two germline ends.

The chain recombines TRBV2 with TRBJ1-4, with a tentative D call TRBD1 (5 bases). CDR3 size: 14 residues. Germline CDR1 is SNHLY and CDR2 is FYNNEI. V shed 1 base and J shed 8 bases, with 11 bases lying between them. The CDR3: CASSEEGRGEKLFF. The DNA of the CDR3 is TGTGCCAGCAGTGAAGAGGGGCGCGGGGAAAAACTGTTTTTT.

This sequence joins TRBV27 and TRBJ2-5, with D hard to call. CDR1 and CDR2 from the germline V gene are MNHEY and SMNVEV (reference sequence). Trimming removed 3 bases at V and 2 bases at J, with 4 bases between. This CDR3 contains 12 residues. For the CDR3, the DNA is TGTGCCAGCAGTTTGCGGCAAGAGACCCAGTACTTC. Amino acid sequence: CASSLRQETQYF.

The rearrangement joins TRBV18 to TRBJ2-7, with 7 bases identical to TRBD2. The CDR3 extends over 14 amino acids. After removal of 2 bases from V and 5 bases from J, the junction contained 6 bases not matched to a gene. Germline lookup yields CDR1 KGHSH and CDR2 LQKENI. The CDR3 protein is CASSPEAGRNEQYF. The DNA for the CDR3 is TGTGCCAGCTCACCAGAAGCGGGAAGGAACGAGCAGTACTTC.

The chain carries TRBV30 and TRBJ2-3, with 9 nucleotides matching TRBD2. Germline CDR1 GTSNPN, CDR2 SVGIG (reference sequence). The CDR3 consists of 17 residues. The ends lost 2 bases at V and 3 bases at J; junction bases unmatched: 12. CDR3 region: CAWSPPGAGGETDTQYF. The CDR3 bases are TGTGCCTGGAGTCCCCCAGGGGCGGGAGGGGAAACAGATACGCAGTATTTT. The full variable domain, rest sourced from reference TRBV30 and TRBJ2-3, is SQTIHQWPATLVQPVGSPLSLECTVEGTSNPNLYWYRQAAGRGLQLLFYSVGIGQISSEVPQNLSASRPQDRQFILSSKKLLLSDSGFYLCAWSPPGAGGETDTQYFGPGTRLTVL.